This T cell receptor beta chain appears in the sequencing data of a study of T cell responses to AZD1222 COVID-19 vaccine. Study information: Some second doses came at about 4 weeks and others at about 12 weeks; these were pooled.

Details on this clone: Its antigen is not known.

Study outcomes and limitations: Seropositive AZD1222 recipients at baseline numbered only five or six. White British donors predominated, females outnumbered males, and clonal diversity was possibly underestimated.

Here immunoSEQ multiplex PCR was the method, and the copy in TCRdb shows in-frame clones only, minus some. The sample lists approximately 100,000 clones, nearly 95% occurring once. With 5 bases removed from V and 7 bases from J, the gap between germline ends came to 7 bases. This CDR3 has 12 amino acids. Germline assignment: CDR1 SGHNT and CDR2 YYREEE (reference sequence). This chain connects TRBV5-4 to TRBJ1-6; unclear D gene. Here the sequenced sample was peripheral blood, taken on day 0 of AZD1222 vaccination. The sequence derives from an adult in good health. Here the CDR3 DNA reads TGTGCCAGCAGACTCGGGAATTCACCCCTCCACTTT. Translated: CASRLGNSPLHF.